Following are 14 T cell receptor beta chains from one sample sequenced in a study of cytomegalovirus exposure and HLA in healthy donors. The PCR employed 60 Vbeta primers together with 13 Jbeta primers. Some clones are missing from TCRdb's copy, which holds only in-frame ones; the method was immunoSEQ multiplex PCR. Seen in this sample are 200,000 to 250,000 clones; the ten most common clones hold roughly 0.98%. Sample: PBMCs. The receptors were sampled from a woman between 25 and 40 years old in good health and CMV-seropositive.

The chain couples TRBV29-1 to TRBJ2-5; TRBD1 matches at 7 bases. With V trimmed by 6 bases and J by 5 bases, 9 bases remained unmatched. The CDR3 length is 13 residues. The germline V gene encodes CDR1 SQVTM and CDR2 ANQGSEA. This CDR3 reads CSVTSGGHETQYF. The DNA of the CDR3 is TGCAGCGTGACCTCAGGGGGACACGAGACCCAGTACTTC.

The genes are TRBV18 and TRBJ2-3; D may be TRBD2 (5 bases). The CDR3 covers 18 residues. Deletions cut 0 bases from V and 1 base from J, with 17 bases between. Looked up from germline, CDR1 is KGHSH and CDR2 is LQKENI. The CDR3 region has the DNA TGTGCCAGCTCACCACCCATGATCCGGGGAACGGGCACAGATACGCAGTATTTT. As protein: CASSPPMIRGTGTDTQYF. Drawing the rest from reference TRBV18 and TRBJ2-3, the complete variable domain is NAGVMQNPRHLVRRRGQEARLRCSPMKGHSHVYWYRQLPEEGLKFMVYLQKENIIDESGMPKERFSAEFPKEGPSILRIQQVVRGDSAAYFCASSPPMIRGTGTDTQYFGPGTRLTVL.

The V call is TRBV9, the J call TRBJ1-1; a weak D match, TRBD1 (5 bases). The germline V gene encodes CDR1 SGDLS and CDR2 YYNGEE. CDR3 length: 14 amino acids. With 0 bases removed from V and 4 bases from J, the gap between germline ends came to 10 bases. The CDR3, as DNA: TGTGCCAGCAGCGTAGGGGGGGGATTCACTGAAGCTTTCTTT. It codes for CASSVGGGFTEAFF.

The chain recombines TRBV2 with TRBJ1-2; D gene uncertain. V dropped 5 bases and J dropped 4 bases, with 8 bases sitting between them. The germline gives CDR1 SNHLY, CDR2 FYNNEI. The CDR3 sequence is 12 residues long. The CDR3 bases are TGTGCCAGCAGTCCCGGTTCCTATGGCTACACCTTC. It codes for CASSPGSYGYTF.

The rearrangement joins TRBV11-2 to TRBJ2-5, with D uncertain. Germline V CDR1 and CDR2: SGHAT, FQNNGV. Trimming removed 5 bases at V and 6 bases at J, with 10 bases between. This CDR3 has 12 residues. CDR3 nucleotides: TGTGCCAGCAGCCCTACCACCCAGACCCAGTACTTC. It yields the protein CASSPTTQTQYF. Full variable domain (rest looked up from reference TRBV11-2 and TRBJ2-5): EAGVAQSPRYKIIEKRQSVAFWCNPISGHATLYWYQQILGQGPKLLIQFQNNGVVDDSQLPKDRFSAERLKGVDSTLKIQPAKLEDSAVYLCASSPTTQTQYFGPGTRLLVL.

This chain uses TRBV4-3 with TRBJ2-1, with 9 nucleotides matching TRBD1. The J segment lost 9 bases and the V segment lost 4 bases, leaving 10 bases of the junction unmatched. This CDR3 has 15 residues. The germline V gene has CDR1 LGHNA and CDR2 YSLEER. The DNA for the CDR3 is TGCGCCAGCAGCCCCGGGGACAGGGCTTTCGGTGAGCAGTTCTTC. This codes for CASSPGDRAFGEQFF.

This sequence joins TRBV2 and TRBJ2-7; the D is unclear. Trimming stripped 5 bases from V and 1 base from J, with 9 bases between. CDR3 length: 13 residues. Germline values: CDR1 SNHLY, CDR2 FYNNEI. The CDR3 DNA reads as TGTGCCAGCAGTTTGCCTATATCCTACGAGCAGTACTTC. It codes for CASSLPISYEQYF.

This rearrangement joins TRBV4-2 to TRBJ1-6; TRBD1 aligns across 8 bases. This CDR3 is built from 15 residues. Germline CDR1 LGHNA, CDR2 YNFKEQ. Germline trimming cut 4 bases from V and 10 bases from J; bases unmatched to any gene: 9. For the CDR3, the DNA is TGTGCCAGCAGCCTAACCGGGACAGGTGAATCACCCCTCCACTTT. It encodes CASSLTGTGESPLHF.

The chain is built from TRBV19 and TRBJ2-3; D call uncertain. V was clipped by 7 bases and J by 0 bases, with 14 bases between them. The V gene's germline CDR1 is LNHDA and CDR2 SQIVND (reference sequence). The CDR3 length is 15 residues. CDR3 nucleotide sequence: TGTGCCAGTAAAGAAGGAACTACAAGCACAGATACGCAGTATTTT. It codes for CASKEGTTSTDTQYF.

V and J are TRBV4-3 and TRBJ2-3; D is possibly TRBD1 (5 bases). The V end lost 4 bases, the J end lost 6 bases, and 20 bases lay between the germline ends. In germline, CDR1 is LGHNA, CDR2 YSLEER. This CDR3 has 16 residues. The CDR3 sequence: CASSRGSARQGDTQYF. CDR3 bases: TGCGCCAGCAGCCGGGGAAGCGCTCGCCAGGGCGATACGCAGTATTTT.

V and J are TRBV28 and TRBJ1-1; 8 bases are a match to TRBD1. Unmatched junction bases numbered 8, after V lost 6 bases and J lost 5 bases. Germline loops: CDR1 MDHEN, CDR2 SYDVKM. The CDR3 loop spans 14 amino acids. CDR3 coding DNA: TGTGCCAGCAGCTCGGACAGGGAGGGTACTGAAGCTTTCTTT. It encodes CASSSDREGTEAFF.

The chain employs TRBV29-1 and TRBJ2-7, with a possible D match to TRBD2 (7 bases). This CDR3 has 15 residues. The V gene's germline CDR1 is SQVTM and CDR2 ANQGSEA. Trimming stripped 4 bases from V and 3 bases from J, with 19 bases between. The CDR3 DNA reads as TGCAGCGTTGGAGTTTATAGGGGGGGGTTCTACGAGCAGTACTTC. Its translation: CSVGVYRGGFYEQYF.

This chain links TRBV28 with TRBJ2-1; 9 bases are shared with TRBD1. V gave up 6 bases and J gave up 7 bases; unmatched junction bases: 7. The CDR3 consists of 14 residues. The germline V gene has CDR1 MDHEN and CDR2 SYDVKM. Here the CDR3 DNA reads TGTGCCAGCAGACCCGGGACAGGGATAAATGAGCAGTTCTTC. It is translated as CASRPGTGINEQFF.

The V and J genes are TRBV5-1 and TRBJ2-1; 7 nucleotides align to TRBD2. Trimming at V came to 4 bases and at J to 6 bases, leaving 13 bases not matched to a gene. The CDR3 has 16 amino acids. Germline V gives CDR1 SGHRS, CDR2 YFSETQ. CDR3 sequence (DNA): TGCGCCAGCAGCCCGGCCCCGCGGGAGAGGAGCAATGAGCAGTTCTTC. Residues: CASSPAPRERSNEQFF.